This record looks at one T cell receptor beta chain sequence and its context. What antigen it recognizes has not been identified. Nothing much larger sits one base from this clone, and base qualities are not available. From the germline V gene (reference sequence), CDR1 is LNHDA and CDR2 is SQIVND. Counted from cysteine to phenylalanine, this CDR3 has 13 amino acids. The CDR3 DNA has 39 bases and is translated from base 1. The library was obtained by the immunoSEQ multiplex PCR assay. For the multiplex PCR, a mixture combining 60 forward primers for TCR Vbeta segments and 13 reverse primers for TCR Jbeta segments was used. Amplification of the CDR3 region of rearranged TCR beta genes was performed with a multiplex PCR assay on genomic DNA. The amplified TCR beta libraries were sequenced on the Illumina HiSeq System as 87-base-pair reads. Under the source paper's analysis protocol: In a later analysis, roughly 80 million unique TCR beta chains were counted across the approximately 640 repertoires, and roughly 11 million of these chains were shared by at least two donors. Raw reads were error-corrected and collapsed into unique sequences by a nearest-neighbor algorithm in which closely related sequences were merged to remove PCR and sequencing errors. To assign V, D and J gene segments, CDR3 sequences were aligned to IMGT reference sequences. For a sequence to be retained, a match of at least six nucleotides was required to both a V gene segment and a J gene segment. Rearrangements were classified as productive when the CDR3 lacked stop codons and remained in frame with V and J, and all other rearrangements were classified as non-productive. CDR3 was defined by IMGT convention, running from the second conserved V-encoded cysteine to the conserved J-encoded phenylalanine. The earlier analysis of about 560 of the donors excluded any sequence lacking an unambiguous match to a single V gene segment. An earlier analysis of 587 of the donors called V segments functional above 56.7% productive rearrangements and segregating when the between-donor standard deviation exceeded 5%. To diagnose cytomegalovirus status from the catalog of TCR beta chain sequences, a statistical classification framework was built. A later analysis assigned V and J genes by comparing TCR nucleotide sequences with IMGT/GENE-DB human TR gene sequences. In a later analysis, CDR3 sequences and most-parsimonious VDJ recombination scenarios were assigned using the TCRdist pipeline. In a later analysis, each TCR beta chain was defined by its CDR3 amino acid sequence together with its V-gene family, and reads without a unique V-gene family were excluded. As a way to deal with suspected cross-contamination and a sequencing artifact, a later analysis dropped 640 or so nucleotide sequences that were highly shared and had low generation probability. A later analysis calculated a clonal expansion index for each public chain from normalized within-repertoire ranks of inferred template counts. A later analysis computed generation probabilities with a VDJ recombination model fitted to out-of-frame rearrangements, and checked the results against IGoR. Hypergeometric tests were used in a later analysis to score TCR-TCR, TCR-HLA and TCR-CMV co-occurrence, with a repertoire-size bias correction applied to the TCR pairs. In a later analysis, false discovery rates were estimated by permuting HLA or CMV assignments 20 times. In a later analysis, co-occurring TCRs were grouped using DBSCAN, and TCRdist sequence similarity was added for clustering within HLA-allele-positive subsets. Repertoires with fewer than 30,000 or more than 120,000 public chains, plus five repertoires with anomalous nucleotide sharing, were excluded from co-occurrence clustering. This immuneACCESS table, as held by TCRdb, lists in-frame sequences with V and J called but not all clones. Of the missing ones, under half trace to an unresolved V gene in checked studies; the others have no known cause. V, J and clone size are taken as reported in that table, and D and trimming were inferred from the DNA itself. The sample table lists about 200,000 clones, roughly 80% of them with a count of one. The ten largest account for around 0.4% of the sample.

In total, more than 500 healthy bone marrow donors made up the cohort. All cohort members were sampled while nominally healthy, although unrecorded immune exposures were likely present. The donor was CMV seropositive and was included in the group of some 290 seropositive cohort members. A peripheral blood sample was collected from each donor, and TCR beta sequencing was performed on peripheral blood mononuclear cells. The Qiagen DNeasy Blood Extraction Kit was used to extract genomic DNA from the blood cell samples. The data were obtained in a study of cytomegalovirus exposure and HLA in healthy donors (dated by TCRdb to about 2017). Context from the whole study: In an earlier analysis of 587 of the donors, around 300 Gb of sequence data and roughly 100 million unique TCR beta sequences from about 190 million T cells were reported. A later genetic analysis took genome-wide SNP genotypes for about three fifths of the 666 donors and used that subset as a discovery cohort. An earlier analysis of 587 of the donors used high-throughput TCR beta sequencing to judge whether each TCR beta V gene segment behaved as functional or pseudogenic. Both class I and class II loci were covered by HLA typing, at four-digit resolution. A separate validation cohort of approximately 130 different subjects was used in addition to the approximately 610-subject first cohort. Among about 370 genotyped donors of the cohort, an average of approximately 240,000 unique TCR beta nucleotide sequences was sequenced per donor, of which roughly 17% were non-productive. Around 300 gigabases of sequencing data and approximately 93 million unique TCR sequences were included in an early release covering under 650 HLA-typed donors. Using immunosequencing, the study profiled T cell repertoires from approximately 700 subjects and related those repertoires to cytomegalovirus serostatus. The study was designed to test whether signatures of past pathogen exposure could be identified by cataloging public T cell receptors. The number of donors typed differed by locus, with about 629-630 for A, B, C, DRB1 and DQB1, around 500 for DQA1, under 610 for DPA1, and approximately 470 for DPB1. Of the roughly 410 genotyped donors, approximately 81% were placed in the genetic ancestry cluster associated with self-reported Caucasian donors. To predict cytomegalovirus infection status, the study brought together high-throughput TCR immunosequencing, statistical association of individual TCRs with disease status, and machine learning. Donor age, sex, ethnicity and CMV serostatus were compiled alongside the repertoire data. About five DR-DQ haplotypes were treated as single units for association and clustering because of strong linkage in the cohort. In the later analysis, no new phenotypic data were used to find candidate immune exposures; instead, reliance was placed on TCR beta sequences and their occurrence across donors. All discovery cohort repertoires had been generated on a single sequencing platform. In a later analysis, previously published TCR beta repertoires from about 670 donors were re-analyzed and high-resolution HLA genotyping was added so that TCR occurrence patterns could be studied. Results and caveats for the whole study, not just this receptor: In a later analysis, TCR association rates were found to vary across HLA loci, with the most associated TCRs seen for DRB1 alleles and the fewest for HLA-C alleles. The classifier was reported to diagnose cytomegalovirus status with high specificity and sensitivity in both the original and validation cohorts. Roughly 17 rarely observed V segments, including chromosome 9 orphons, were excluded from the earlier analysis of almost 600 of the donors because counts were too low. Because the 87-base-pair reads could not distinguish some IMGT-functional V segments, including TRBV6-2 and TRBV6-3, those segments were excluded. A later genetic analysis reported fewer N-insertions in productive TCRs among donors in an Asian-associated ancestry cluster than the approximately 670-donor mean. According to a later analysis, most CMV-associated TCR beta chains appeared to be HLA-restricted, and the HLA associations seemed to be driven largely by CMV exposure. Sequencing depth was assumed to be roughly uniform across donors in the presence/absence analyses, though that assumption may not hold. Compared with equally common non-associated chains, HLA-associated TCR beta chains in a later analysis were more clonally expanded and had lower generation probabilities. The study listed 150 to 200 TCR beta chains as associated with cytomegalovirus. A cluster of highly shared sequence variants was judged likely to be a technical artifact of the sequencing pipeline. According to a later analysis, parvovirus B19, influenza, CMV and Epstein-Barr virus appeared linked to several top co-occurrence clusters. In vitro tests confirmed that a few of the cytomegalovirus-associated TCR beta chains recognize cytomegalovirus antigens. Across donors, most TCR sequences were observed very rarely, whereas some public TCRs were present in many individuals. The cohort was sequenced for TCR beta chains only, and without alpha or paired-chain data the features that could be detected were limited. Broadly in line with IMGT annotations, most TCR beta V segments showed up in productive rearrangements about 87% or about 30% of the time in an earlier analysis of several hundred of the donors. Linkage disequilibrium might explain the correlated functional status among segregating V segments, but an unknown experimental factor could not be ruled out. HLA typing was unavailable for some donors at each locus, so association tests used only the typed subset. It was suggested by the authors that the approach could potentially be generalized to other disease states and immunological phenotypes. CMV serostatus was the only immune exposure information available for the cohort. Strong co-occurrence of HLA alleles, especially DR and DQ, made assigning TCR associations to individual alleles difficult. A further reported finding was that TCR beta sequences accurately predicted the HLA-A and HLA-B alleles for most subjects in the first cohort. V-gene and J-gene trimming of TCR beta chains was associated with a missense DCLRE1C variant in a later genetic analysis, and the association was replicated in an independent cohort. A later analysis associated about 17,000 TCR beta sequences with specific HLA alleles at a false discovery rate of 0.05.

This clonotype was sampled from a male donor in good health and CMV-seropositive. The sequence links TRBV19 to TRBJ2-5; perhaps TRBD1 is the D gene, with 5 bases matching. TRBJ2-7 matches the DNA end more closely, so the J call is doubtful. Sequencing was carried out using PBMCs. The sequence in DNA is TGTGCCACCGAAGACAGTAACTCCTACGAGCAGTACTTC. It specifies CATEDSNSYEQYF.